The 19 T cell receptor beta chains reported below all come from one sample, sequenced in a study of vaccination and CD4 T cells after COVID-19. Cultured CD4+ T-cell DNA underwent Oncomine TCR Beta short-read sequencing. Someone extracted genomic DNA from cultured CD4+ T cells. TCRdb processed the PCR reads anew with MiXCR; each CDR3 protein has one entry. The data hold fewer than 13,000 distinct CDR3 sequences, with 25% to 30% observed a single time. The antigens of these receptors remain unknown. This sample's treatment: 10-day PBMC culture with coronavirus spike peptide pools or control peptides (ViraFEST assay). According to the study, CD4+ T cells from the unexposed donor were gathered ahead of the COVID-19 pandemic (2011-2018). Sequencing used CD4+ T cells from blood, cultured in vitro. The receptors stem from a human donor in good health.

The chain is built from TRBV6-2 or TRBV6-3 and TRBJ1-5; D is ambiguous. Germline V gives CDR1 MNHEY, CDR2 SVGEGT. Trimming cost V 6 bases and J 0 bases, with 6 bases left between them. This CDR3 has 13 residues. This chain's CDR3 is CASSLHSNQPQHF. In nucleotides, the CDR3 is TGTGCCAGCAGCCTCCATAGCAATCAGCCCCAGCATTTT.

This clonotype came up once. The genes are TRBV5-5 and TRBJ1-2; 8 positions agree with TRBD1. J was trimmed by 4 bases and V by 0 bases; bases with no gene match: 14. Per germline, CDR1 SGHKS and CDR2 YYEKEE (reference sequence). The CDR3 is 18 amino acids. Written as DNA, the CDR3 is TGTGCCAGCAGCTTGGGGGGGACAGGCGTTCAAACTCTCTATGGCTACACCTTC. Translation gives CASSLGGTGVQTLYGYTF.

This clonotype was picked up a small number of times. The rearrangement links TRBV10-3 to TRBJ2-3; the match to TRBD2 covers 10 bases. V lost 3 bases, J lost 0 bases, and 3 bases stayed unmatched. The CDR3 has 16 residues. CDR1 is ENHRY and CDR2 is SYGVKD in the germline V gene. The CDR3 spells CAISELAGSSTDTQYF. The CDR3 DNA reads TGTGCCATCAGTGAACTAGCGGGATCTAGCACAGATACGCAGTATTTT.

The genes are TRBV20-1 and TRBJ1-4, with D unclear. Germline lookup yields CDR1 DFQATT and CDR2 SNEGSKA (reference sequence). The CDR3 loop spans 16 amino acids. Trimming cost V 0 bases and J 3 bases, with 14 bases left between them. CDR3 amino acids: CSARDHLGYANEKLFF. The CDR3 coding sequence is TGCAGTGCTAGAGATCATCTCGGTTACGCTAATGAAAAACTGTTTTTT.

The chain carries TRBV11-2 and TRBJ2-5; 7 nucleotides agree with TRBD1. Germline CDR1 and CDR2: SGHAT and FQNNGV. V shed 3 bases and J 1 base; nucleotides not matched to a gene: 2. The CDR3 sequence is 14 residues long. CDR3 sequence (DNA): TGTGCCAGCAGCTTTGGGACAGCCCAAGAGACCCAGTACTTC. It is translated as CASSFGTAQETQYF. The full variable domain, in which reference TRBV11-2 and TRBJ2-5 provide the parts outside the CDR3, is EAGVAQSPRYKIIEKRQSVAFWCNPISGHATLYWYQQILGQGPKLLIQFQNNGVVDDSQLPKDRFSAERLKGVDSTLKIQPAKLEDSAVYLCASSFGTAQETQYFGPGTRLLVL.

This clonotype was seen only once. The chain is built from TRBV5-1 and TRBJ1-2; 7 positions agree with TRBD1. The V segment lost 5 bases and the J segment 2 bases; nucleotides outside the gene matches: 6. This CDR3 spans 14 amino acids. The V gene's germline CDR1 is SGHRS and CDR2 YFSETQ. DNA for the CDR3: TGCGCCAGCAGGAGGGGGCAGGACAACTATGGCTACACCTTC. It is translated as CASRRGQDNYGYTF.

This clonotype showed up just a few times. The CDR3 is CASSPSGYTDTQYF. The CDR3 DNA follows: TGTGCCAGCAGTCCCTCCGGGTACACAGATACGCAGTATTTT. The chain joins TRBV27 to TRBJ2-3; no clear D gene. The V end lost 5 bases, the J end lost 2 bases, and 11 bases lay between the germline ends. This CDR3 comprises 14 residues. Germline V lookup: CDR1 MNHEY, CDR2 SMNVEV (reference sequence).

The V gene is TRBV27, the J gene TRBJ2-4, with D possibly called TRBD1 or TRBD2 (6 bases each). V lost 5 bases, J lost 0 bases, and 14 bases lay in between. Germline lookup yields CDR1 MNHEY and CDR2 SMNVEV (reference sequence). There are 16 residues in the CDR3. DNA for the CDR3: TGTGCCAGCAGTGCGAACAGGGACTTAGCCAAAAACATTCAGTACTTC. Its protein product is CASSANRDLAKNIQYF.

V gene TRBV19 combines with J gene TRBJ2-5; D is unclear. In germline, CDR1 is LNHDA, CDR2 SQIVND (reference sequence). The length of the CDR3 is 14 residues. V was trimmed by 6 bases and J by 4 bases, leaving 15 bases between them. The CDR3 coding sequence is TGTGCCAGTAGAGACCGGGCGGCAGGAGAGACCCAGTACTTC. Translating it yields CASRDRAAGETQYF.

J is TRBJ2-7 and V is TRBV20-1; TRBD2 matches at 10 bases. The CDR3 runs 15 residues. CDR1 and CDR2 (germline): DFQATT, SNEGSKA (reference sequence). Trimming at V came to 3 bases and at J to 5 bases, leaving 10 bases not matched to a gene. The DNA for the CDR3 is TGCAGTGCTAGCCCTAGCGGGAGACTTGAAAACGAGCAGTACTTC. It specifies CSASPSGRLENEQYF.

The rearrangement uses TRBV19 and TRBJ1-3; perhaps TRBD1 as D (5 bases). Germline CDR1 and CDR2: LNHDA and SQIVND (reference sequence). The CDR3 is 15 residues long. Trimming shortened V by 4 bases and J by 0 bases, and 10 bases separated the two germline ends. The CDR3 nucleotides read TGTGCCAGTAGTAAGGGACCGGGCTCTGGAAACACCATATATTTT. This gives the protein CASSKGPGSGNTIYF.

This clonotype appeared a few times. The chain has TRBV20-1 and TRBJ2-5; D is unresolved. Between the trimmed V and J ends, which lost 3 bases and 5 bases, there was a span of 7 bases. Germline CDR1 DFQATT, CDR2 SNEGSKA (reference sequence). The CDR3 sequence is 11 residues long. DNA for the CDR3: TGCAGTGCTAGGCCTCAGGAGACCCAGTACTTC. It codes for CSARPQETQYF.

The rearrangement uses TRBV28 and TRBJ1-5; TRBD1 might be the D (6 bases). V shed 6 bases and J shed 2 bases, with 14 bases lying between them. CDR3 length: 15 amino acids. In germline, CDR1 is MDHEN, CDR2 SYDVKM. CDR3 amino acids: CASSGGARRNQPQHF. The CDR3 DNA reads TGTGCCAGCAGCGGGGGGGCAAGGCGCAATCAGCCCCAGCATTTT.

By share of the sample, this clonotype is medium-sized. This chain connects TRBV24-1 to TRBJ2-2, with no clear D. Per the germline V gene, CDR1 is KGHDR and CDR2 is SFDVKD. The CDR3 is 14 residues long. V dropped 4 bases and J dropped 3 bases, with 8 bases sitting between them. The CDR3 DNA sequence: TGTGCCACCAGTGACCCGGGCTACACCGGGGAGCTGTTTTTT. Translating it yields CATSDPGYTGELFF.

The chain carries TRBV2 and TRBJ2-1; 8 bases agree with TRBD2. After removal of 10 bases from V and 4 bases from J, the junction contained 3 bases not matched to a gene. CDR1 SNHLY and CDR2 FYNNEI come from the germline V gene. The CDR3 is 12 amino acids. Here the CDR3 reads CATAGVYNEQFF. CDR3 sequence (DNA): TGTGCCACAGCGGGAGTTTACAATGAGCAGTTCTTC.

The CDR3, as DNA: TGTGCCTGGAGTGTACGGCTAGCGTGGGGTCAAGAGACCCAGTACTTC. This sequence encodes CAWSVRLAWGQETQYF. The V gene is TRBV30, the J gene TRBJ2-5; a possible D gene is TRBD2 (6 bases). V was trimmed by 0 bases and J by 2 bases, leaving 16 bases between them. Germline CDR1 GTSNPN, CDR2 SVGIG (reference sequence). The CDR3 has 16 amino acids.

The V and J genes are TRBV5-6 and TRBJ1-2, with a tentative D call TRBD1 (6 bases). This CDR3 is built from 13 residues. Germline loops: CDR1 SGHDT, CDR2 YYEEEE. V was pared by 2 bases and J by 7 bases, with 12 bases between. CDR3 sequence reads: CASSFGTRVGYTF. In DNA, the CDR3 is TGTGCCAGCAGCTTTGGGACAAGGGTTGGCTACACCTTC.

This clonotype is classed as medium-sized. The V and J genes are TRBV7-9 and TRBJ1-6; D is unresolved. CDR3 length: 13 amino acids. CDR1 SEHNR and CDR2 FQNEAQ come from the germline V gene (reference sequence). Trimming took 8 bases from V and 6 from J, leaving 11 bases between them. CDR3 bases: TGTGCCAGCTCGGACTCTTTTAATTCACCCCTCCACTTT. Translating it yields CASSDSFNSPLHF.

This clonotype was observed a handful of times. This rearrangement joins TRBV27 to TRBJ2-2; TRBD2 matches 8 bases. From germline, CDR1 is MNHEY and CDR2 SMNVEV (reference sequence). Trimming removed 3 bases from V and 5 bases from J; junction bases left unmatched: 8. CDR3 size: 16 residues. In DNA form, the CDR3 reads TGTGCCAGCAGTTTGAATAGCGGGATATCAACCGGGGAGCTGTTTTTT. Protein sequence: CASSLNSGISTGELFF.